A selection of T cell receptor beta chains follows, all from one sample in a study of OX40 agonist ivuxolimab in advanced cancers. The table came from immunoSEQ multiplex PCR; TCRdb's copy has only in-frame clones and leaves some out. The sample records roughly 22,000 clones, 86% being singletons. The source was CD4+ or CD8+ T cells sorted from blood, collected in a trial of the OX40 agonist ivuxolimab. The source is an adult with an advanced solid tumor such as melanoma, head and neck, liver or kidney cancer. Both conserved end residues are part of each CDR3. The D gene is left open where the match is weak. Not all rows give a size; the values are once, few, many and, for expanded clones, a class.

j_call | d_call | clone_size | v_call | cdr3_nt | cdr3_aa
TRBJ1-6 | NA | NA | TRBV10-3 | TGTGCCATCAGTGAGTCGAATCTGTTACAGGGATGGAGTAATTCACCCCTCCACTTT | CAISESNLLQGWSNSPLHF
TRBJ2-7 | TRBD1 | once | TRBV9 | TGTGCCAGCAGCGTAGCGAGGACAGGGGTCGAACCCTACGAGCAGTACTTC | CASSVARTGVEPYEQYF
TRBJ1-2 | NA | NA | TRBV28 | TGTGCCAGCAGTCCCCCGATCACACCGACAGGATACTATGGCTACACCTTC | CASSPPITPTGYYGYTF
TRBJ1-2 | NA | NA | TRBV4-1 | TGCGCCAGCAGCCAAGGAGGGCAAGGGGGAGCGGGCGGCTACACCTTC | CASSQGGQGGAGGYTF
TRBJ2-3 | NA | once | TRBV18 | TGTGCCAGCTCACCATGGGGGGCGAGAGCAGATACGCAGTATTTT | CASSPWGARADTQYF
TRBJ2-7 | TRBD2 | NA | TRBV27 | TGTGCCAGCAAAAGGACTAGCGCAACCTACGAGCAGTACTTC | CASKRTSATYEQYF
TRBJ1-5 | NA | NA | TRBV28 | TGTGCCAGCACCTCCCGGGCAGGTCAGCCCCAGCATTTT | CASTSRAGQPQHF
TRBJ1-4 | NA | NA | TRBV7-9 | TGTGCCAGCAGCCCAGAAGGGTGGGCCAATGAAAAACTGTTTTTT | CASSPEGWANEKLFF
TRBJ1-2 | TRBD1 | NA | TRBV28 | TGTGCCAGCTTAACGACAGGGGATCTAGATTATGGCTACACCTTC | CASLTTGDLDYGYTF
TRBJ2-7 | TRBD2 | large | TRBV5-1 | TGCGCCAGCAGCTCCGAGCGGGAGCCCTACGAGCAGTACTTC | CASSSEREPYEQYF
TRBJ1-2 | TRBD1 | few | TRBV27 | TGTGCCAGCAGTGTGACAGGGAGCGATGGCTACACCTTC | CASSVTGSDGYTF
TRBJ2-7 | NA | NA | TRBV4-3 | TGCGCCAGCAGCCAAGATACTCCGGCGGAGCAGTACTTC | CASSQDTPAEQYF
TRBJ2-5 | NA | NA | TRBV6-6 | TGTGCCACCCGTGGAGAGACCCAGTACTTC | CATRGETQYF
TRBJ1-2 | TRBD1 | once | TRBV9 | TGTGCCAGCAGCGTATACCAGGGACAGGGGAGGGAGGACTATGGCTACACCTTC | CASSVYQGQGREDYGYTF
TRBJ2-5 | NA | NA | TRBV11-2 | TGTGCCAGCAGCTTAGTACTAGTAGCGGTCAGGGGGGAGACCCAGTACTTC | CASSLVLVAVRGETQYF
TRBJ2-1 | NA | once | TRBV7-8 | TGTGCCAGCAGCTACCTCCCGATGGGGGAGCAGTTCTTC | CASSYLPMGEQFF
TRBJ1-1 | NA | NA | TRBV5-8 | TGTGCCAGCAGCTTAGGACAGTACATGAACACTGAAGCTTTCTTT | CASSLGQYMNTEAFF
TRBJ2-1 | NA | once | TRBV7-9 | TGTGCCAGCAGCCTCCCCCTAGGGGTGCATTGGAAAAATGAGCAGTTCTTC | CASSLPLGVHWKNEQFF
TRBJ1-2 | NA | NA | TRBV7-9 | TGTGCCAGCAGCCTCAATGCTAACTATGGCTACACCTTC | CASSLNANYGYTF
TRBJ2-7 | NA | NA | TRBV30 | TGTGCCTGGAGCCCCGGACTCCCTCGAACCTACGAGCAGTACTTC | CAWSPGLPRTYEQYF
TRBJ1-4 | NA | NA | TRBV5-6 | TGTGCCAGCAGCTTGGTTGGAGCTAATGAAAAACTGTTTTTT | CASSLVGANEKLFF
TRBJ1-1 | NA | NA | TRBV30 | TGTGCCAGCAGTCCCAGGGGAACTGAAGCTTTCTTT | CASSPRGTEAFF
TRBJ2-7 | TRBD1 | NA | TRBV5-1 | TGCGCCAGCAGCTCACAGGGGGCCTACGAGCAGTACTTC | CASSSQGAYEQYF
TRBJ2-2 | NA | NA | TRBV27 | TGTGCCAGCAGTCCTTACGTCGGGGCCGGGGAGCTGTTTTTT | CASSPYVGAGELFF
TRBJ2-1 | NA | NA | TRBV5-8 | TGTGCCAGCAGCTTGGACCGGGGGCTTAGATACAATGAGCAGTTCTTC | CASSLDRGLRYNEQFF
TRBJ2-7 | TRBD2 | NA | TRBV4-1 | TGCGCCAGCAGCCAAGAACTAGCGGGAGGGTTCTACGAGCAGTACTTC | CASSQELAGGFYEQYF
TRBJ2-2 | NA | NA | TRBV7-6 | TGTGCCAGTTTGCCGGGTCCCAACACCGGGGAGCTGTTTTTT | CASLPGPNTGELFF
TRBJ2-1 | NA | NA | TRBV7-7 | TGTGCTAGCAGCTTAGGGGTAGCCCCCGACAATGAGCAGTTCTTC | CASSLGVAPDNEQFF
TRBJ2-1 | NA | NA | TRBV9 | TGTGCCAGCAGCGTAGGTGGGGGGATCAATGAGCAGTTCTTC | CASSVGGGINEQFF
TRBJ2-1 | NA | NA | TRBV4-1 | TGCGCCAGCAGCCAAAGGTTCGGTAACAATGAGCAGTTCTTC | CASSQRFGNNEQFF
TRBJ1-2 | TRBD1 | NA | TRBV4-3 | TGCGCCAGCAGCCAAATATCGACAGGGGGGGGATATGGCTACACCTTC | CASSQISTGGGYGYTF
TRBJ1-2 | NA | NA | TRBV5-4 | TGTGCCAGCAGCTTGGAAACAGGGAGGGCCTATGGCTACACCTTC | CASSLETGRAYGYTF
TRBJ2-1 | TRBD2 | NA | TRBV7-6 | TGTGCCAGCAGCTTAGAGGTTCCACTAGCGGGAGGGACTAGCTCCTACAATGAGCAGTTCTTC | CASSLEVPLAGGTSSYNEQFF
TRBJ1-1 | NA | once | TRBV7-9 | TGTGCCACGGGAGTGAACACTGAAGCTTTCTTT | CATGVNTEAFF
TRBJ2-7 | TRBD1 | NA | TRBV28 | TGTGCCAGCAGGGACAGGGGTTCCTACGAGCAGTACTTC | CASRDRGSYEQYF
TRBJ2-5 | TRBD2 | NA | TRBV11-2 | TGTGCCAGCAGCTTAGGGGATCTGGCTAGCGGCCAAGAGACCCAGTACTTC | CASSLGDLASGQETQYF
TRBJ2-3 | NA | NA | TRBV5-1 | TGCGCCAGCAACCTGTTAGGGGGAGGAGAGGCAGATACGCAGTATTTT | CASNLLGGGEADTQYF
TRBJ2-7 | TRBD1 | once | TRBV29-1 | TGCAGCGTTGCCGGACAGGGAAAGTACGAGCAGTACTTC | CSVAGQGKYEQYF
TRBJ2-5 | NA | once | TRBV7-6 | TGTGCCAGCAGCTTAGCGCATCCGGAAGAGACCCAGTACTTC | CASSLAHPEETQYF
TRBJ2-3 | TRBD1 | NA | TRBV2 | TGTGCCAGCAGGGCCGGGACAGGGATTGCGACAGATACGCAGTATTTT | CASRAGTGIATDTQYF
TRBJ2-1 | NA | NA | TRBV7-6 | TGTGCCAGCAGCGGATACAATGAGCAGTTCTTC | CASSGYNEQFF
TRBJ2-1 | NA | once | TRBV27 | TGTGCCAGCAGCCTTTGGGCCCCCGAGGGACAAGGCTACAATGAGCAGTTCTTC | CASSLWAPEGQGYNEQFF
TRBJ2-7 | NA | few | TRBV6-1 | TGTGCCAGCCTGGGACCCCGTTACGAGCAGTACTTC | CASLGPRYEQYF
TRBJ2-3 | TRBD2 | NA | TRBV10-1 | TGCGCCAGCAGTCGCGGGAGTCTCCCAGATACGCAGTATTTT | CASSRGSLPDTQYF
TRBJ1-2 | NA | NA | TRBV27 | TGTGCCAGCAGTAGTCCAGGGAGGGGTTATGGCTACACCTTC | CASSSPGRGYGYTF
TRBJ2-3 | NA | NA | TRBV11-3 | TGTGCCAGCAGCTTAGAGGGGGGAGATACGCAGTATTTT | CASSLEGGDTQYF
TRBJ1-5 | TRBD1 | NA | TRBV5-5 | TGTGCCAGCAGCCAGCCCGAACAGGGGGATAGCAATCAGCCCCAGCATTTT | CASSQPEQGDSNQPQHF
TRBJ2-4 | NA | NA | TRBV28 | TGTGCCAGCAGTCCCGACAGGTTCAAAAACATTCAGTACTTC | CASSPDRFKNIQYF
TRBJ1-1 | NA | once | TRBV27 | TGTGCCAGCAGTTTATCCCGGGACCTGAACACTGAAGCTTTCTTT | CASSLSRDLNTEAFF
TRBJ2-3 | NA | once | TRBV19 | TGTGCCAGTAGCCATGGACGGGGCACAGATACGCAGTATTTT | CASSHGRGTDTQYF